Listed below are T cell receptor beta chains from one sample, sequenced in a study of cytomegalovirus exposure and HLA in healthy donors. Clones were read by immunoSEQ multiplex PCR, and TCRdb kept only the in-frame ones, dropping some. Of around 67,000 clones in the sample, approximately 74% were seen once. Sequenced input: PBMCs. The receptor set was obtained from a woman under 40 in good health and CMV-seropositive. Each CDR3 is given with its conserved first and last residue. D genes are given only for firm matches. Clone size is shown for a subset of rows, as once, few, many or a class of expanded clone.

j_gene: TRBJ2-7; abundance: -; d_gene: TRBD1; v_gene: TRBV30; CDR3nt: TGTGCCTGGAAAAGGGACAGACCCTACGAGCAGTACTTC; CDR3aa: CAWKRDRPYEQYF
j_gene: TRBJ1-5; abundance: once; d_gene: -; v_gene: TRBV7-2; CDR3nt: TGTGCCAGCAGCTTAGCGGCAGTGGGGGCGAGGCAGCCCCAGCATTTT; CDR3aa: CASSLAAVGARQPQHF
j_gene: TRBJ1-3; abundance: few; d_gene: TRBD1; v_gene: TRBV4-2; CDR3nt: TGTGCCAGCAGCCCTGGACAGGGGGCTGCTGGAAACACCATATATTTT; CDR3aa: CASSPGQGAAGNTIYF
j_gene: TRBJ2-7; abundance: -; d_gene: TRBD2; v_gene: TRBV6-5; CDR3nt: TGTGCCAGCAGTTACTCGGCTAGCGGGAGCTACGAGCAGTACTTC; CDR3aa: CASSYSASGSYEQYF
j_gene: TRBJ2-2; abundance: -; d_gene: TRBD2; v_gene: TRBV7-2; CDR3nt: TGTGCCAGCAGCCCCCGGCTAGCGGGAAACACCGGGGAGCTGTTTTTT; CDR3aa: CASSPRLAGNTGELFF
j_gene: TRBJ2-7; abundance: -; d_gene: -; v_gene: TRBV6-5; CDR3nt: TGTGCCAGCAAGAGGGACTCACCTCCTTCCTACGAGCAGTACTTC; CDR3aa: CASKRDSPPSYEQYF
j_gene: TRBJ1-2; abundance: -; d_gene: -; v_gene: TRBV20-1; CDR3nt: TGCAGTGCTAGTACAGGGAACGGCTACACCTTC; CDR3aa: CSASTGNGYTF
j_gene: TRBJ2-7; abundance: -; d_gene: -; v_gene: TRBV7-9; CDR3nt: TGTGCCAGCAGCCCCGGGACTTCCTACGAGCAGTACTTC; CDR3aa: CASSPGTSYEQYF
j_gene: TRBJ1-2; abundance: once; d_gene: -; v_gene: TRBV29-1; CDR3nt: TGCAGCGTTGAAGACAGTTCCTATGGCTACACCTTC; CDR3aa: CSVEDSSYGYTF
j_gene: TRBJ2-2; abundance: few; d_gene: TRBD1; v_gene: TRBV9; CDR3nt: TGTGCCAGCACCGATCAGGGGGCGGACACCGGGGAGCTGTTTTTT; CDR3aa: CASTDQGADTGELFF
j_gene: TRBJ1-1; abundance: -; d_gene: TRBD1; v_gene: TRBV6-5; CDR3nt: TGTGCCAGCAGCAGGGGGCACACTGAAGCTTTCTTT; CDR3aa: CASSRGHTEAFF
j_gene: TRBJ2-2; abundance: -; d_gene: TRBD2; v_gene: TRBV6-5; CDR3nt: TGTGCCAGCAGTTCGCCGGGACTAGCAAGCACCGGGGAGCTGTTTTTT; CDR3aa: CASSSPGLASTGELFF
j_gene: TRBJ2-7; abundance: -; d_gene: TRBD2; v_gene: TRBV11-2; CDR3nt: TGTGCCAGCAGCTTTTCACTTAGCGGGCCAGCCTACGAGCAGTACTTC; CDR3aa: CASSFSLSGPAYEQYF
j_gene: TRBJ1-5; abundance: -; d_gene: -; v_gene: TRBV30; CDR3nt: TGTGCCTGGAGTGTTGGGTCCAGCGGGCAGCCCCAGCATTTT; CDR3aa: CAWSVGSSGQPQHF
j_gene: TRBJ2-4; abundance: -; d_gene: TRBD1; v_gene: TRBV4-3; CDR3nt: TGCGCCAGCAGCCAACGAACAGGGGACGCGATAGCCAAAAACATTCAGTACTTC; CDR3aa: CASSQRTGDAIAKNIQYF
j_gene: TRBJ1-2; abundance: -; d_gene: -; v_gene: TRBV28; CDR3nt: TGTGCCAGCAGTTTGCCAAACTGGAGCTTCTATGGCTACACCTTC; CDR3aa: CASSLPNWSFYGYTF
j_gene: TRBJ2-7; abundance: -; d_gene: TRBD2; v_gene: TRBV28; CDR3nt: TGTGCCAGCAGCACCAGCGGGAGGTATAATTACGAGCAGTACTTC; CDR3aa: CASSTSGRYNYEQYF
j_gene: TRBJ1-5; abundance: -; d_gene: -; v_gene: TRBV20-1; CDR3nt: TGCAGTGCTAGCAGACAGCCCCAGCATTTT; CDR3aa: CSASRQPQHF
j_gene: TRBJ2-1; abundance: -; d_gene: TRBD1; v_gene: TRBV28; CDR3nt: TGTGCCAGCAGTGTAGGGACAGATTACAATGAGCAGTTCTTC; CDR3aa: CASSVGTDYNEQFF
j_gene: TRBJ2-4; abundance: -; d_gene: -; v_gene: TRBV7-2; CDR3nt: TGTGCCAGCAGCCTCGAGGGGGTTACCCCAAACATTCAGTACTTC; CDR3aa: CASSLEGVTPNIQYF
j_gene: TRBJ2-1; abundance: -; d_gene: TRBD2; v_gene: TRBV5-1; CDR3nt: TGCGCCAGCACCACTAGCGGGACTTACAATGAGCAGTTCTTC; CDR3aa: CASTTSGTYNEQFF
j_gene: TRBJ2-7; abundance: -; d_gene: TRBD2; v_gene: TRBV7-9; CDR3nt: TGTGCCAGCAGCCCCATAGCGGGAGGTCCCCCCTACGAGCAGTACTTC; CDR3aa: CASSPIAGGPPYEQYF
j_gene: TRBJ1-5; abundance: -; d_gene: -; v_gene: TRBV6-1; CDR3nt: TGTGCCAGCAGTGCTGGACATGGCCGCCAGCCCCAGCATTTT; CDR3aa: CASSAGHGRQPQHF
j_gene: TRBJ2-1; abundance: -; d_gene: TRBD1; v_gene: TRBV9; CDR3nt: TGTGCCAGCAGCCTTGGACAGGTGGACTACAATGAGCAGTTCTTC; CDR3aa: CASSLGQVDYNEQFF
j_gene: TRBJ2-3; abundance: -; d_gene: -; v_gene: TRBV7-6; CDR3nt: TGTGCCAGCAGCTTAGCGACGGGAGTAACAGATACGCAGTATTTT; CDR3aa: CASSLATGVTDTQYF
j_gene: TRBJ2-2; abundance: -; d_gene: -; v_gene: TRBV6-5; CDR3nt: TGTGCCAGCACTACTAGAGGGGGCACCGGGGAGCTGTTTTTT; CDR3aa: CASTTRGGTGELFF